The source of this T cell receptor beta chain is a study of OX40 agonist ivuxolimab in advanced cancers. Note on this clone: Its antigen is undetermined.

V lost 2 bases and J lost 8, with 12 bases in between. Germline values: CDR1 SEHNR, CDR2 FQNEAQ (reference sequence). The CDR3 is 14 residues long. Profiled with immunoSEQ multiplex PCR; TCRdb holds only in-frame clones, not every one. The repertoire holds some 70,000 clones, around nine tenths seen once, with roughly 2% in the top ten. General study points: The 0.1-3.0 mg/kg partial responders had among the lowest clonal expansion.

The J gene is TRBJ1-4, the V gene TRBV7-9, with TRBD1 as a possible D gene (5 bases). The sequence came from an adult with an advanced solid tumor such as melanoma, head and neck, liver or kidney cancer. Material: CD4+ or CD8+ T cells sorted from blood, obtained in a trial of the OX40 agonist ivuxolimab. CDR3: CASSLRGGKEKLFF. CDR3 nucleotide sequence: TGTGCCAGCAGCTTACGGGGGGGTAAGGAAAAACTGTTTTTT.